The 20 T cell receptor beta chains below all came from one sample that was sequenced in a study of early T cells in non-severe SARS-CoV-2 infection. A single record per CDR3 protein comes from TCRdb applying MiXCR to the 5' RACE reads. The profile shows tens of thousands of distinct CDR3 sequences, over 4.5% of them singletons. Sequencing was done on a sample of whole blood. The receptors were gathered from an adult who was a healthcare worker with PCR-confirmed SARS-CoV-2 infection or an uninfected control (not recorded which).

This clonotype has at least ten counts. V usage is TRBV5-6 and J usage is TRBJ1-1; 12 nucleotides line up with TRBD1. The junction had 7 bases not matched to a gene; V was cut back by 3 bases and J by 1 base. CDR1 and CDR2 from the germline V gene are SGHDT and YYEEEE. The CDR3 is 17 amino acids. The CDR3 sequence: CASSSTPGQGANTEAFF. The CDR3 nucleotides are TGTGCCAGCAGCTCTACACCGGGACAGGGGGCGAACACTGAAGCTTTCTTT.

V is TRBV28 and J is TRBJ2-3; D unresolved. Looked up from germline, CDR1 is MDHEN and CDR2 is SYDVKM. Between the trimmed V and J ends, which lost 3 bases and 0 bases, there was a span of 10 bases. The CDR3 length is 15 residues. DNA for the CDR3: TGTGCCAGCAGTTTGGCCATTCCTAGCACAGATACGCAGTATTTT. It encodes CASSLAIPSTDTQYF.

This clonotype was counted at least ten times. CDR3 residues: CATSDSGRPNQPQHF. The DNA for the CDR3 is TGTGCCACCAGTGATTCCGGCAGGCCCAATCAGCCCCAGCATTTT. The V gene is TRBV24-1, the J gene TRBJ1-5; no definite D call. Germline-derived CDR1 and CDR2 are KGHDR and SFDVKD. V was cut by 2 bases and J by 3 bases, with 10 bases left in between. CDR3 length equals 15 residues.

This clonotype was counted ten times or more. The chain uses TRBV6-1 and TRBJ2-3, with TRBD2 matching over 8 bases. Per the germline V gene, CDR1 is MNHNS and CDR2 is SASEGT. The J segment lost 3 bases and the V segment lost 2 bases, leaving 13 bases of the junction unmatched. The CDR3 is 18 amino acids. CDR3 loop: CASSELAGGGYETDTQYF. The CDR3 DNA is TGTGCCAGCAGTGAATTGGCGGGGGGCGGGTATGAAACAGATACGCAGTATTTT.

The V gene is TRBV5-8, the J gene TRBJ2-5; possible D gene TRBD1, 6 bases. The V gene lost 3 bases and the J gene lost 3 bases, with 15 bases spanning the gap. Germline CDR1 reads SGHTS; CDR2 reads YDEGEE. The CDR3 is 15 residues long. The CDR3 coding sequence is TGTGCCAGCAGCTCCCAACCCGACAGGAAAGAGACCCAGTACTTC. Its translation is CASSSQPDRKETQYF.

The V and J genes are TRBV9 and TRBJ2-2; tentatively, D is TRBD2 (6 bases). This CDR3 is built from 15 residues. Germline V CDR1 and CDR2: SGDLS, YYNGEE. The ends were cut back, 0 bases at V and 2 bases at J, with 8 bases in the middle. The CDR3 reads CASSVDGSNTGELFF. In DNA, the CDR3 is TGTGCCAGCAGCGTAGACGGGAGCAACACCGGGGAGCTGTTTTTT.

The rearrangement joins TRBV2 to TRBJ2-5; 9 bases align to TRBD1. V lost 4 bases and J lost 4; bases outside the gene matches: 7. Germline CDR1 is SNHLY and CDR2 is FYNNEI. The CDR3 totals 15 residues. The CDR3: CASSVDRTGVETQYF. In nucleotides, the CDR3 is TGTGCCAGCAGTGTGGATCGGACAGGGGTAGAGACCCAGTACTTC. Drawing the rest from reference TRBV2 and TRBJ2-5, the complete variable domain is EPEVTQTPSHQVTQMGQEVILRCVPISNHLYFYWYRQILGQKVEFLVSFYNNEISEKSEIFDDQFSVERPDGSNFTLKIRSTKLEDSAMYFCASSVDRTGVETQYFGPGTRLLVL.

The CDR3 reads CASSPPSGTGGNEQFF. The DNA for the CDR3 is TGTGCCAGCTCACCACCGTCCGGGACAGGGGGCAATGAGCAGTTCTTC. The gene calls are TRBV18 and TRBJ2-1; 11 bases match TRBD1. This CDR3 comprises 16 residues. CDR1 and CDR2 from the germline V gene are KGHSH and LQKENI. The J segment lost 6 bases and the V segment lost 0 bases, leaving 4 bases of the junction unmatched.

The rearrangement links TRBV7-3 to TRBJ2-3, with TRBD2 identical over 8 bases. The CDR3 has 14 residues. Germline V gene data show CDR1 as SGHTA and CDR2 as FQGTGA. The junction had 6 bases not matched to a gene; V was cut back by 5 bases and J by 5 bases. In DNA form, the CDR3 reads TGTGCCAGCAGCCAGACTAGCGATCAAGATACGCAGTATTTT. Protein: CASSQTSDQDTQYF.

This clonotype was recorded a few times. The genes are TRBV5-1 and TRBJ1-6; TRBD1 matches at 8 bases. Germline values: CDR1 SGHRS, CDR2 YFSETQ. There are 14 residues in the CDR3. The V segment lost 3 bases and the J segment 8 bases; nucleotides outside the gene matches: 4. The CDR3, as DNA: TGCGCCAGCAGCTCTGGACAGGGAGATTCACCCCTCCACTTT. This codes for CASSSGQGDSPLHF.

At least ten counts were recorded for this clonotype. This chain connects TRBV6-1 to TRBJ2-1, with D hard to call. In germline, CDR1 is MNHNS, CDR2 SASEGT. The CDR3 loop spans 15 amino acids. V lost 1 base and J lost 3, with 10 bases in between. Written as DNA, the CDR3 is TGTGCCAGCAGTGAAGGATTGCTAAACTACAATGAGCAGTTCTTC. This gives the protein CASSEGLLNYNEQFF.

CDR3 in amino acids: CASSYLGGVTDTQYF. The DNA of the CDR3 is TGTGCCAGCAGTTACTTGGGAGGCGTAACAGATACGCAGTATTTT. The chain employs TRBV6-6 and TRBJ2-3; the D gene is possibly TRBD2 (6 bases). The germline V gene has CDR1 MNHNY and CDR2 SVGAGI (reference sequence). The CDR3 spans 15 residues. The V and J ends lost 1 base and 3 bases respectively, with 11 bases between them.

The sample holds many counts of this clonotype. This chain connects TRBV5-8 to TRBJ1-1, with TRBD1 as a possible D gene (5 bases). The CDR3 totals 15 residues. Germline lookup yields CDR1 SGHTS and CDR2 YDEGEE. Deletions cut 4 bases from V and 5 bases from J, with 18 bases between. The CDR3 spells CASSLLPGGGTEAFF. CDR3 coding DNA: TGTGCCAGCAGCCTCCTCCCCGGGGGGGGAACTGAAGCTTTCTTT.

The rearrangement links TRBV20-1 to TRBJ1-6; D call uncertain. The germline gives CDR1 DFQATT, CDR2 SNEGSKA (reference sequence). The CDR3 consists of 14 residues. Here the CDR3 DNA reads TGCAGCGCAGGAGGGAGCTCCTATAATTCACCCCTCCACTTT. It yields the protein CSAGGSSYNSPLHF.

This clonotype was detected a few times. V usage is TRBV12-3 or TRBV12-4 and J usage is TRBJ2-3, with 12 nucleotides matching TRBD2. V lost 3 bases to trimming and J lost 2 bases; unmatched junction nucleotides: 3. The CDR3 length is 16 residues. Here the CDR3 DNA reads TGTGCCAGCAGTTTGGGGACTAGCGGGCTCACAGATACGCAGTATTTT. It is translated as CASSLGTSGLTDTQYF.

This clonotype was seen repeatedly, ten times or more. The gene calls are TRBV10-3 and TRBJ1-1; no definite D call. The germline CDR1 and CDR2 sequences are ENHRY and SYGVKD. The CDR3 totals 15 residues. V was clipped by 0 bases and J by 1 base, with 9 bases between them. The CDR3 reads CAISESGQENTEAFF. The CDR3 DNA follows: TGTGCCATCAGTGAGTCGGGCCAGGAGAACACTGAAGCTTTCTTT.

Ten or more counts support this clonotype. The chain couples TRBV15 to TRBJ1-4; D is ambiguous. CDR1 LNHNV and CDR2 YYDKDF come from the germline V gene (reference sequence). This CDR3 comprises 15 residues. The V and J ends lost 3 bases and 5 bases respectively, with 13 bases between them. CDR3 in amino acids: CATSRETVPNEKLFF. The CDR3 nucleotides read TGTGCCACCAGCAGGGAAACAGTGCCGAATGAAAAACTGTTTTTT.

This clonotype has ten or more counts. V usage is TRBV10-2 and J usage is TRBJ2-3; no firm D call. Looked up from germline, CDR1 is WSHSY and CDR2 is SAAADI. V lost 4 bases to trimming and J lost 5 bases, with 10 bases between them. This CDR3 is 13 amino acids long. The CDR3 is CASSASQRDTQYF. CDR3 DNA sequence: TGCGCCAGCAGTGCGTCACAGAGAGATACGCAGTATTTT.

This clonotype has a count of ten or more. The chain recombines TRBV20-1 with TRBJ2-1, with TRBD2 matching 7 bases. Trimming removed 5 bases from V and 7 bases from J; junction bases left unmatched: 8. The germline CDR1 and CDR2 sequences are DFQATT and SNEGSKA (reference sequence). CDR3 size: 13 residues. The CDR3: CSAAPGGRNEQFF. The CDR3 nucleotides read TGCAGTGCTGCGCCGGGCGGGAGAAATGAGCAGTTCTTC.

In its sample, this clonotype was seen a few times. This chain connects TRBV6-2 or TRBV6-3 to TRBJ2-1, with TRBD2 matching over 10 bases. The CDR3 length is 16 residues. Trimming removed 2 bases from V and 7 bases from J; junction bases left unmatched: 8. Germline V gene lookup returns CDR1 MNHEY and CDR2 SVGEGT. CDR3 protein: CASSYRGLAYDNEQFF. The DNA for the CDR3 is TGTGCCAGCAGTTACCGGGGACTAGCGTATGATAATGAGCAGTTCTTC.